This entry features one T cell receptor beta chain sequence. Its antigen is still unknown. cDNA libraries for TRB were generated by 5' RACE incorporating UMI labels. After re-calling the 5' RACE reads, TCRdb lists one entry per CDR3 protein, DNA absent. The data include roughly 130,000 distinct CDR3 sequences; the top ten clones carry 0.5% to 0.75%. The source of the sample is a study of CXCR3-negative and CXCR3-positive naive CD8 T cells. The study's findings and limits: The study found that naive CXCR3-negative and CXCR3-positive cells shared TRBV-TRBJ usage, while memory cells differed. TCR strength was inferred from TRB CDR3 properties, while surface CD5 was comparable between naive subsets. Freshly isolated PBMCs were used in most assays, given partial CXCR3 loss after freezing. Naive cells positive for CXCR3 carried more hydrophobic TRB CDR3s than CXCR3-negative ones.

The CDR3 spans 14 residues. Germline CDR1 and CDR2: LNHNV and YYDKDF (reference sequence). CD45RO-CCR7+CD27+CD95- marked naive CD8+ T cells. The rearrangement joins TRBV15 to TRBJ2-1; the TCRdb call, TRBD1, lacks DNA for checking. The sample taken for sequencing was naive CXCR3+ CD8+ T cells from blood. Indicated subset: CD45RO-CCR7+CD27+CD95- naive CD8+ T cells expressing CXCR3 (TNR3+). The sequence was obtained from a human donor in good health. Some clones in this sample may be carry-over from other donors' samples. The CDR3 is CATSRGDADNEQFF.